These 25 T cell receptor beta chains were sequenced from one sample in a study of blood T cell repertoires in COVID-19. Sequencing used immunoSEQ multiplex PCR; TCRdb keeps in-frame clones, though not all of them. The repertoire holds around 340,000 clones, with around 85% as singletons. Source material: PBMCs or T cells enriched from blood (not recorded which). The receptors were gathered from a middle-aged woman with acute COVID-19.

The chain joins TRBV19 to TRBJ2-1; TRBD1 matches 9 bases. The CDR3 is 17 residues long. Germline CDR1 reads LNHDA; CDR2 reads SQIVND (reference sequence). Losses at the gene ends were 5 bases for V and 7 bases for J; bases not matched to a gene: 15. CDR3 in amino acids: CASSSPPGTGLRNEQFF. For the CDR3, the DNA is TGTGCCAGTAGTTCCCCCCCCGGGACAGGGCTGCGGAATGAGCAGTTCTTC. The complete variable domain, with remaining parts taken from reference TRBV19 and TRBJ2-1, reads DGGITQSPKYLFRKEGQNVTLSCEQNLNHDAMYWYRQDPGQGLRLIYYSQIVNDFQKGDIAEGYSVSREKKESFPLTVTSAQKNPTAFYLCASSSPPGTGLRNEQFFGPGTRLTVL.

The chain links TRBV6-5 to TRBJ1-5; tentative D call: TRBD1 (6 bases). V was shortened by 2 bases and J by 4 bases, with 12 bases between the two germline ends. The CDR3 loop spans 15 amino acids. CDR1 and CDR2 (germline): MNHEY, SVGAGI. The CDR3 coding sequence is TGTGCCAGCAGTTACACACAGGGTCGAAATCAGCCCCAGCATTTT. Translated, it gives CASSYTQGRNQPQHF.

This rearrangement joins TRBV6-5 to TRBJ2-2, with 10 bases matching TRBD1. Germline V lookup: CDR1 MNHEY, CDR2 SVGAGI. Trimming at V came to 6 bases and at J to 6 bases, leaving 4 bases not matched to a gene. CDR3 size: 14 residues. The chain's CDR3 is CASRVDRGPGELFF. DNA for the CDR3: TGTGCCAGCAGGGTCGACAGGGGGCCCGGGGAGCTGTTTTTT.

The V and J genes are TRBV13 and TRBJ1-1; the match to TRBD1 covers 7 bases. This CDR3 has 11 amino acids. The trim removed 5 bases at V and 11 bases at J, leaving 5 bases unmatched. Germline V gene sequence: CDR1 PRHDT, CDR2 FYEKMQ (reference sequence). CDR3 bases: TGTGCCAGCAGCCCAACAGGGGTCGCTTTCTTT. It specifies CASSPTGVAFF.

This clone was detected only once. The chain recombines TRBV7-3 with TRBJ1-4; TRBD1 is a possible D gene (6 bases). The CDR3 consists of 16 residues. The V gene lost 6 bases and the J gene lost 3 bases, with 17 bases spanning the gap. Germline CDR1 reads SGHTA; CDR2 reads FQGTGA. As DNA, the CDR3 is TGTGCCAGCAGAACCCCCCCACAGGGAGCTAATGAAAAACTGTTTTTT. This encodes CASRTPPQGANEKLFF.

The J gene is TRBJ2-1, the V gene TRBV28; unclear D gene. The CDR3 spans 13 residues. V gave up 9 bases and J gave up 4 bases, with 13 bases separating them. Germline values: CDR1 MDHEN, CDR2 SYDVKM. CDR3 region: CARLLTDYNEQFF. In DNA, the CDR3 is TGTGCCAGACTACTAACCGATTACAATGAGCAGTTCTTC.

On this clone itself: The sample contains more than one DNA sequence encoding this CDR3. The chain uses TRBV12-3 or TRBV12-4 and TRBJ1-5; maybe TRBD1 (6 bases). Trimming took off 6 bases at V and 2 bases at J, with 8 bases between the two ends. CDR3 length equals 13 residues. CDR3 region: CASRPGGNQPQHF. The CDR3 nucleotides read TGTGCCAGCAGACCAGGGGGCAATCAGCCCCAGCATTTT.

The CDR3 spells CASSYFVEDSYEQYF. The CDR3 DNA reads as TGTGCCAGCAGTTACTTTGTGGAGGATTCCTACGAGCAGTACTTC. This chain links TRBV6-5 with TRBJ2-7; tentative D call: TRBD2 (5 bases). Germline lookup yields CDR1 MNHEY and CDR2 SVGAGI. This CDR3 has 15 amino acids. Trimming removed 1 base from V and 1 base from J, with 11 bases in between.

The gene calls are TRBV7-8 and TRBJ1-1; no clear D gene. This CDR3 has 14 amino acids. Germline lookup yields CDR1 SGHVS and CDR2 FQNEAQ. Trimming left V 0 bases short and J 4 bases short, with 9 bases between. The CDR3 sequence is CASSLAGVGTEAFF. The CDR3 nucleotides are TGTGCCAGCAGCTTAGCGGGCGTCGGCACTGAAGCTTTCTTT.

The chain combines TRBV5-5 with TRBJ2-7; 8 bases are a match to TRBD1. J was trimmed by 0 bases and V by 3 bases; bases with no gene match: 5. Germline loops: CDR1 SGHKS, CDR2 YYEKEE (reference sequence). The CDR3 is 15 amino acids. CDR3 sequence: CASSYQTGVSYEQYF. In DNA, the CDR3 is TGTGCCAGCAGCTATCAGACAGGGGTCTCCTACGAGCAGTACTTC.

This clone showed up just once. Within the sample, other DNA sequences also encode this same CDR3. The chain combines TRBV9 with TRBJ1-3; 7 bases line up with TRBD1. The CDR3 has 15 residues. Losses at the gene ends were 2 bases for V and 0 bases for J; bases not matched to a gene: 2. From germline, CDR1 is SGDLS and CDR2 YYNGEE. CDR3 bases: TGTGCCAGCAGCGTGCGGGACAGCTCTGGAAACACCATATATTTT. Protein sequence: CASSVRDSSGNTIYF.

The rearrangement links TRBV4-2 to TRBJ2-2, with D possibly TRBD2 on 5 matching bases. CDR1 is LGHNA, CDR2 YNFKEQ, per germline. The CDR3 spans 16 residues. The V end was cut by 1 base, the J end by 0 bases, with 9 bases between. The CDR3 sequence: CASSQVSLANTGELFF. The CDR3 DNA reads TGTGCCAGCAGCCAAGTCTCACTAGCGAACACCGGGGAGCTGTTTTTT.

This chain connects TRBV18 to TRBJ2-1; D is perhaps TRBD1 (5 bases). Germline V CDR1 and CDR2: KGHSH, LQKENI. The ends were cut back, 6 bases at V and 3 bases at J, with 21 bases in the middle. The CDR3 length is 17 residues. CDR3 loop: CASSSLRAAGLYNEQFF. CDR3 sequence (DNA): TGTGCCAGCTCCTCCCTCCGCGCGGCAGGGCTCTACAATGAGCAGTTCTTC.

The genes are TRBV29-1 and TRBJ1-3; tentatively, D is TRBD1 (5 bases). Germline CDR1 and CDR2: SQVTM and ANQGSEA. Trimming removed 6 bases from V and 2 bases from J, with 11 bases in between. The CDR3 extends over 13 amino acids. CDR3 amino acids: CSVAGLPGNTIYF. Here the CDR3 DNA reads TGCAGCGTCGCAGGGCTCCCTGGAAACACCATATATTTT.

The chain couples TRBV10-2 to TRBJ1-4; D gene uncertain. Germline loops: CDR1 WSHSY, CDR2 SAAADI. V dropped 5 bases and J dropped 7 bases, with 11 bases sitting between them. This CDR3 has 13 amino acids. CDR3 loop: CASSRAAGEKLFF. The CDR3 region has the DNA TGCGCCAGCAGTAGGGCTGCGGGTGAAAAACTGTTTTTT.

The V call is TRBV6-5, the J call TRBJ1-2; TRBD1 might be the D (5 bases). The CDR3 runs to 14 residues. CDR1 and CDR2 from the germline V gene are MNHEY and SVGAGI. V was pared by 7 bases and J by 7 bases, with 19 bases between. CDR3 sequence (DNA): TGTGCCAGCACTCCGGGGTCTGGGGGGATTGGCTACACCTTC. Translating it yields CASTPGSGGIGYTF.

The CDR3 here is CASSAAGGTAEKLFF. CDR3 bases: TGCGCCAGCAGCGCTGCAGGGGGTACAGCTGAAAAACTGTTTTTT. The rearrangement joins TRBV5-1 to TRBJ1-4, with 7 bases fitting TRBD1. Germline assignment: CDR1 SGHRS and CDR2 YFSETQ. This CDR3 is 15 amino acids long. V lost 4 bases to trimming and J lost 7 bases; unmatched junction nucleotides: 10.

CDR3: CSVVPSTDTQYF. DNA of the CDR3: TGCAGCGTTGTTCCATCCACAGATACGCAGTATTTT. The chain has TRBV29-1 and TRBJ2-3; no definite D call. The V end was cut by 4 bases, the J end by 2 bases, with 7 bases between. CDR1 and CDR2 (germline): SQVTM, ANQGSEA. This CDR3 has 12 amino acids.

The sample holds a few counts of this clone. This rearrangement joins TRBV10-3 to TRBJ1-1; D possibly corresponds to TRBD1 (5 bases). Germline CDR1 and CDR2: ENHRY and SYGVKD. The CDR3 spans 13 residues. Trimming took off 0 bases at V and 11 bases at J, with 13 bases between the two ends. The CDR3, as DNA: TGTGCCATCAGTGAGTCGGTGGGGGGGATGGCTTTCTTT. It is translated as CAISESVGGMAFF.

This sequence joins TRBV29-1 and TRBJ2-3; 10 nucleotides align to TRBD2. The CDR3 is 13 amino acids. With 6 bases clipped from V and 3 bases from J, the junction kept 3 bases outside the gene matches. Germline V gene data show CDR1 as SQVTM and CDR2 as ANQGSEA. In DNA, the CDR3 is TGCAGCGTCCCTAGCGGGAGTACAGATACGCAGTATTTT. Translated, it gives CSVPSGSTDTQYF.

J is TRBJ2-7 and V is TRBV27; maybe TRBD2 (6 bases). CDR3 size: 18 residues. Germline CDR1 and CDR2: MNHEY and SMNVEV (reference sequence). V was trimmed by 5 bases and J by 0 bases, leaving 23 bases between them. The CDR3 region has the DNA TGTGCCAGCAGTCCAGCAGTCCTGGGGACTTCCTCCTCCTACGAGCAGTACTTC. Protein sequence: CASSPAVLGTSSSYEQYF.

This rearrangement joins TRBV20-1 to TRBJ2-5; the match to TRBD1 covers 8 bases. The CDR3 spans 15 residues. Germline V gene lookup returns CDR1 DFQATT and CDR2 SNEGSKA (reference sequence). V dropped 3 bases and J dropped 4; count of bases not matched to a gene: 10. The CDR3 DNA sequence: TGCAGTGCTAGTGAGCGGACAGGGACGGGAGAGACCCAGTACTTC. The encoded protein is CSASERTGTGETQYF.

V is TRBV7-3 and J is TRBJ2-5, with D tentatively TRBD1 (5 bases). The V end was cut by 0 bases, the J end by 3 bases, with 11 bases between. The CDR3 totals 15 residues. In germline, CDR1 is SGHTA, CDR2 FQGTGA. CDR3 coding DNA: TGTGCCAGCAGCTTAACCCAGGGTTCCGAAGAGACCCAGTACTTC. Its translation is CASSLTQGSEETQYF.

This chain links TRBV18 with TRBJ2-2; D possibly corresponds to TRBD1 (7 bases). CDR1 is KGHSH, CDR2 LQKENI, per germline. The CDR3 length is 15 residues. The V end lost 8 bases, the J end lost 1 base, and 14 bases lay between the germline ends. CDR3 sequence reads: CASQSRGVNTGELFF. CDR3 DNA sequence: TGTGCCAGCCAATCCAGGGGGGTGAACACCGGGGAGCTGTTTTTT. Full variable domain (remainder filled in from reference TRBV18 and TRBJ2-2): NAGVMQNPRHLVRRRGQEARLRCSPMKGHSHVYWYRQLPEEGLKFMVYLQKENIIDESGMPKERFSAEFPKEGPSILRIQQVVRGDSAAYFCASQSRGVNTGELFFGEGSRLTVL.

The DNA of the CDR3 is TGTGCCAGCAGTGGGACTATAGGAAAACTGTTTTTT. Protein: CASSGTIGKLFF. The rearrangement links TRBV12-3 or TRBV12-4 to TRBJ1-4, with D possibly being TRBD1 (5 bases). The length of the CDR3 is 12 residues. V gave up 5 bases and J gave up 10 bases, with 11 bases separating them.